The 14 T cell receptor beta chains below were found in one sample sequenced in a study of neoadjuvant nivolumab and ipilimumab in lung cancer. The method was immunoSEQ multiplex PCR; TCRdb's version includes in-frame clones alone and lacks a portion of them. Here the sample spans 40,000 to 55,000 clones, 85% to 90% being singletons. Specimen: blood, collected before neoadjuvant nivolumab, alone or with ipilimumab. The receptors were gathered from an adult with non-small cell lung cancer. Some clones in this sample may be carry-over from other donors' samples.

The chain links TRBV6-5 to TRBJ2-3; a weak D match, TRBD1 (5 bases). This CDR3 is 16 amino acids long. V lost 2 bases to trimming and J lost 6 bases, with 18 bases between them. The germline gives CDR1 MNHEY, CDR2 SVGAGI. The CDR3 DNA reads TGTGCCAGCAGTTACGGACATTCACAACCTGGGGATACGCAGTATTTT. It is translated as CASSYGHSQPGDTQYF.

The chain links TRBV7-6 to TRBJ2-7, with D perhaps TRBD2 (6 bases). Trimming cost V 0 bases and J 0 bases, with 12 bases left between them. Per germline, CDR1 SGHVS and CDR2 FNYEAQ. The CDR3 totals 16 residues. CDR3 residues: CASSLAMRDSSYEQYF. DNA of the CDR3: TGTGCCAGCAGCTTAGCGATGCGGGATAGCTCCTACGAGCAGTACTTC.

V gene TRBV5-6 combines with J gene TRBJ2-7; TRBD1 aligns across 7 bases. V lost 2 bases to trimming and J lost 6 bases; unmatched junction nucleotides: 5. The germline V gene has CDR1 SGHDT and CDR2 YYEEEE. The CDR3 totals 13 residues. CDR3 sequence: CASSLQGMGEQYF. The CDR3 bases are TGTGCCAGCAGCTTACAGGGGATGGGCGAGCAGTACTTC.

The V and J genes are TRBV25-1 and TRBJ1-1, with D uncertain. Germline CDR1 reads MGHDK; CDR2 reads SYGVNS. V was clipped by 6 bases and J by 0 bases, with 11 bases between them. The CDR3 is made up of 14 amino acids. CDR3 amino acids: CASSGPGLNTEAFF. The CDR3 DNA reads as TGTGCCAGCAGCGGACCCGGACTGAACACTGAAGCTTTCTTT.

V gene TRBV5-1 combines with J gene TRBJ1-1; D is possibly TRBD1 (6 bases). The germline CDR1 and CDR2 sequences are SGHRS and YFSETQ. There are 15 residues in the CDR3. Trimming cost V 4 bases and J 1 base, with 14 bases left between them. CDR3 DNA: TGCGCCAGCAGCCTAAGGGAAGGGGGGAACACTGAAGCTTTCTTT. This gives the protein CASSLREGGNTEAFF.

The chain employs TRBV18 and TRBJ2-1, with D tentatively TRBD2 (6 bases). The germline gives CDR1 KGHSH, CDR2 LQKENI. The CDR3 covers 16 residues. V was shortened by 3 bases and J by 6 bases, with 18 bases between the two germline ends. This chain's CDR3 is CASSPRDFINSNEQFF. In nucleotides, the CDR3 is TGTGCCAGCTCACCCCGGGACTTCATAAACAGCAATGAGCAGTTCTTC.

The chain joins TRBV14 to TRBJ2-7, with 7 positions matching TRBD2. Per the germline V gene, CDR1 is SGHDN and CDR2 is FVKESK. V was clipped by 4 bases and J by 3 bases; unmatched bases: 6. CDR3 length: 14 residues. In nucleotides, the CDR3 is TGTGCCAGCAGCCTTCGGACTAGTGTCTACGAGCAGTACTTC. Protein sequence: CASSLRTSVYEQYF.

V is TRBV30 and J is TRBJ1-2; D not resolved. V was trimmed by 4 bases and J by 9 bases, leaving 15 bases between them. Germline assignment: CDR1 GTSNPN and CDR2 SVGIG (reference sequence). This CDR3 is 12 amino acids long. The CDR3 DNA is TGTGCCTGGAATGCGGATTCAGTAAGCTACACCTTC. Residues: CAWNADSVSYTF.

The chain recombines TRBV4-1 with TRBJ2-7, with TRBD1 matching over 9 bases. This CDR3 comprises 16 residues. Germline V lookup: CDR1 MGHRA, CDR2 YSYEKL. Trimming at V came to 1 base and at J to 2 bases, leaving 6 bases not matched to a gene. CDR3 bases: TGCGCCAGCAGCCAAGTGCGGGGACAGGGAGCCTACGAGCAGTACTTC. Translating gives CASSQVRGQGAYEQYF.

The V call is TRBV29-1, the J call TRBJ2-5; 9 nucleotides match TRBD1. The CDR3 has 13 amino acids. Unmatched junction bases numbered 1, after V lost 4 bases and J lost 1 base. The germline gives CDR1 SQVTM, CDR2 ANQGSEA. The CDR3 loop is CSVVDRGQETQYF. CDR3 DNA sequence: TGCAGCGTTGTGGACAGGGGCCAAGAGACCCAGTACTTC. The entire variable domain, with the rest obtained from reference TRBV29-1 and TRBJ2-5, is as follows: SAVISQKPSRDICQRGTSLTIQCQVDSQVTMMFWYRQQPGQSLTLIATANQGSEATYESGFVIDKFPISRPNLTFSTLTVSNMSPEDSSIYLCSVVDRGQETQYFGPGTRLLVL.

The genes are TRBV6-1 and TRBJ1-5; tentative D call: TRBD1 (6 bases). Trimming left V 2 bases short and J 6 bases short, with 14 bases between. The CDR3 totals 15 residues. Germline assignment: CDR1 MNHNS and CDR2 SASEGT. CDR3 protein: CASSELGGEGQPQHF. CDR3 DNA: TGTGCCAGCAGTGAATTAGGGGGAGAAGGTCAGCCCCAGCATTTT.

J is TRBJ2-3 and V is TRBV5-5; D gene uncertain. The CDR3 totals 14 residues. The germline CDR1 and CDR2 sequences are SGHKS and YYEKEE (reference sequence). Between the trimmed V and J ends, which lost 0 bases and 6 bases, there was a span of 11 bases. The CDR3 nucleotides read TGTGCCAGCAGCTTGGAAGCATCGGCGGATACGCAGTATTTT. It specifies CASSLEASADTQYF.

The rearrangement joins TRBV5-1 to TRBJ1-1; 12 bases align to TRBD1. J was trimmed by 0 bases and V by 4 bases; bases with no gene match: 10. The CDR3 extends over 18 amino acids. The germline V gene has CDR1 SGHRS and CDR2 YFSETQ. The CDR3 sequence is CASSLWDRGRMLNTEAFF. DNA of the CDR3: TGCGCCAGCAGCCTCTGGGACAGGGGGCGAATGTTGAACACTGAAGCTTTCTTT. The variable domain in full, with the rest retrieved from reference TRBV5-1 and TRBJ1-1, is KAGVTQTPRYLIKTRGQQVTLSCSPISGHRSVSWYQQTPGQGLQFLFEYFSETQRNKGNFPGRFSGRQFSNSRSEMNVSTLELGDSALYLCASSLWDRGRMLNTEAFFGQGTRLTVV.

The chain combines TRBV5-1 with TRBJ2-6; 9 positions agree with TRBD1. This CDR3 has 17 amino acids. Germline assignment: CDR1 SGHRS and CDR2 YFSETQ. The V segment lost 5 bases and the J segment 2 bases; nucleotides outside the gene matches: 8. The CDR3 loop reads CASRMTGGVPGANVLTF. CDR3 sequence (DNA): TGCGCCAGCAGAATGACAGGGGGGGTGCCTGGGGCCAACGTCCTGACTTTC.